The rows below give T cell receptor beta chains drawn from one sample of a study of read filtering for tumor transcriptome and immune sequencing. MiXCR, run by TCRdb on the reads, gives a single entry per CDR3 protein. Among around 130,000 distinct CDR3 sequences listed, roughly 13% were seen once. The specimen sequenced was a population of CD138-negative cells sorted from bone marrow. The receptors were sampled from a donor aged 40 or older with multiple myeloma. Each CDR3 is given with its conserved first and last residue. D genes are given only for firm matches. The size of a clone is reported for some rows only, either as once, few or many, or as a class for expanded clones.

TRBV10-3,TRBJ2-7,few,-,CAICESSGYEQYF,TGTGCCATCTGTGAGTCGAGTGGTTACGAGCAGTACTTC
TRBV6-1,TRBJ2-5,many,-,CASRKEETQYF,TGTGCCAGCAGGAAAGAAGAGACCCAGTACTTC
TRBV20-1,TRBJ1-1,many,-,CSAQFQGGKNTEAFF,TGCAGTGCCCAATTCCAGGGCGGGAAAAACACTGAAGCTTTCTTT
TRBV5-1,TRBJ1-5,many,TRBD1,CASSQTTGPNQPQHF,TGCGCCAGCAGCCAAACGACAGGGCCCAATCAGCCCCAGCATTTT
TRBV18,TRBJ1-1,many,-,CASSPGQNTEAFF,TGTGCCAGCAGTCCCGGGCAGAACACTGAAGCTTTCTTT
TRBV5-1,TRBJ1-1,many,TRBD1,CASSLRVQGALTEAFF,TGCGCCAGCAGCTTGAGGGTACAGGGGGCGCTCACTGAAGCTTTCTTT
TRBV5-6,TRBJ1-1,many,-,CASSLFGGAGAFF,TGTGCCAGCAGCCTGTTCGGGGGCGCAGGAGCTTTCTTT
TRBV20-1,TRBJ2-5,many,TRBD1,CSALLSTGLKTQYF,TGCAGTGCTCTACTATCGACAGGGTTAAAGACCCAGTACTTC
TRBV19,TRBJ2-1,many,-,CASSSLRDTYNEQFF,TGTGCCAGTAGTTCACTCCGGGACACCTACAATGAGCAGTTCTTC
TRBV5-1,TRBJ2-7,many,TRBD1,CASSPLLTGGEQYF,TGCGCCAGCAGCCCGCTCCTGACAGGGGGCGAGCAGTACTTC
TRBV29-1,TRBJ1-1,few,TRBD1,CSGRNRGDTEAFF,TGCAGCGGTCGAAACAGGGGCGACACTGAAGCTTTCTTT
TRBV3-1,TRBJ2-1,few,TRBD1,CASSQDRGQGKNNEQFF,TGTGCCAGCAGCCAAGATAGGGGACAGGGAAAAAACAATGAGCAGTTCTTC
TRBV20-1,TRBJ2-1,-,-,CSARPSSYNEQFF,TGCAGTGCTAGACCCAGCTCCTACAATGAGCAGTTCTTC
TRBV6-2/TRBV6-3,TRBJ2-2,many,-,CASTPPGYATTGELFF,TGTGCCAGCACCCCACCGGGTTACGCGACCACCGGGGAGCTGTTTTTT
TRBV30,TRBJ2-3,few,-,CAWSVVSNTDTQYF,TGTGCCTGGAGTGTAGTATCGAACACAGATACGCAGTATTTT
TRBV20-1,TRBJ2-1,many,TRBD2,CSALLAGGFRNEQFF,TGCAGTGCCTTATTAGCGGGGGGGTTCCGCAATGAGCAGTTCTTC
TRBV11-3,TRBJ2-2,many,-,CASSPAGELFF,TGTGCCAGCAGCCCCGCCGGGGAGCTGTTTTTT
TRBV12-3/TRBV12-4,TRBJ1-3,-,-,CASSPLRGAGNTIYF,TGTGCCAGCAGTCCCCTTCGGGGGGCTGGAAACACCATATATTTT
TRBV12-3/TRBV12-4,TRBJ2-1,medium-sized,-,CASSSQGRNEQFF,TGTGCCAGCAGTTCTCAGGGACGCAATGAGCAGTTCTTC
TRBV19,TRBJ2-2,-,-,CASSEPGGADTGELFF,TGTGCCAGTAGTGAGCCAGGGGGGGCGGACACCGGGGAGCTGTTTTTT
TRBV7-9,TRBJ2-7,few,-,CASSFTGISYEQYF,TGTGCCAGCAGCTTCACAGGGATCTCCTACGAGCAGTACTTC
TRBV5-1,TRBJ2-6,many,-,CASSWGGYSGANVLTF,TGCGCCAGCAGCTGGGGTGGATACTCTGGGGCCAACGTCCTGACTTTC
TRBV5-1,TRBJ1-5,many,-,CASSLSGGNQPQHF,TGTGCCAGCAGCCTAAGTGGGGGGAATCAGCCCCAGCATTTT
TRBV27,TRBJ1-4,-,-,CASSHDRNEKLFF,TGTGCCAGCAGTCATGACAGGAATGAAAAACTGTTTTTT
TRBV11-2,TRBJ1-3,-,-,CASSRQVPGNTIYF,TGTGCCAGCAGCCGCCAGGTCCCTGGAAACACCATATATTTT
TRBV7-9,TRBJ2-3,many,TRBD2,CASSSGLEVTDTQYF,TGTGCCAGCAGCTCGGGACTAGAGGTGACAGATACGCAGTATTTT
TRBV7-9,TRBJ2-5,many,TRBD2,CASSDRLALQETQYF,TGTGCCAGCAGCGACAGACTAGCTCTGCAAGAGACCCAGTACTTC
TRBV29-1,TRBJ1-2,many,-,CSVEDSSDYGYTF,TGCAGCGTTGAGGACAGTAGTGACTATGGCTACACCTTC
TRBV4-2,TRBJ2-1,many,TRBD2,CASSQGDYPYNEQFF,TGTGCCAGCAGCCAGGGGGACTACCCTTACAATGAGCAGTTCTTC
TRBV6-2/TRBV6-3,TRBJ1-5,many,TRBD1,CASSRTGSNQPQHF,TGTGCCAGCAGTCGGACAGGGAGTAATCAGCCCCAGCATTTT
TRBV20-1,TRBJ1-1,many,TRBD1,CSAAGTANTEAFF,TGCAGTGCAGCCGGGACAGCTAACACTGAAGCTTTCTTT
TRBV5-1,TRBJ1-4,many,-,CASSLIGFNEKLFF,TGCGCCAGCAGCTTGATTGGATTTAATGAAAAACTGTTTTTT
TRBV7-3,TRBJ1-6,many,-,CANSLGQRARSSYNSPLHF,TGTGCCAACAGCTTAGGACAAAGAGCCAGGAGCTCCTATAATTCACCCCTCCACTTT
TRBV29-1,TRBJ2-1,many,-,CSVDLRGYEQFF,TGCAGCGTTGACCTAAGGGGGTATGAGCAGTTCTTC
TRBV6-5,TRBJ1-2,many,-,CASSYGGAYGYTF,TGTGCCAGCAGTTACGGGGGGGCGTATGGCTACACCTTC
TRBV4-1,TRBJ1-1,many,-,CASSQETLRTEAFF,TGCGCCAGCAGCCAAGAAACACTGCGGACTGAAGCTTTCTTT
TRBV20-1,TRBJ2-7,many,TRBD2,CSARTSGSYEQYF,TGCAGTGCTAGAACTAGCGGGAGCTACGAGCAGTACTTC
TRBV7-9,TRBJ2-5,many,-,CASSPRREETQYF,TGTGCCAGCAGCCCCCGGAGAGAAGAGACCCAGTACTTC
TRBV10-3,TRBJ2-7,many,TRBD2,CAIGGGTPYEQYF,TGTGCCATCGGGGGAGGGACTCCTTACGAGCAGTACTTC
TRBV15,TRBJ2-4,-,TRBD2,CATSRGGEGLAKNIQYF,TGTGCCACCAGCAGAGGCGGGGAGGGACTAGCCAAAAACATTCAGTACTTC
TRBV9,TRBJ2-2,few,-,CASSVGGSVSNTGELFF,TGTGCCAGCAGCGTAGGCGGTAGCGTTTCGAACACCGGGGAGCTGTTTTTT
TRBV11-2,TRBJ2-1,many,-,CASSLAMLGEQFF,TGTGCCAGCAGCTTAGCCATGCTTGGAGAGCAGTTCTTC
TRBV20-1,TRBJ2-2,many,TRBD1,CSARGTGLTGELFF,TGCAGTGCTAGAGGGACAGGGCTCACCGGGGAGCTGTTTTTT
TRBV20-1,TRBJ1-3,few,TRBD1,CSARVLDRGTGNTIYF,TGCAGTGCTAGAGTTTTGGACAGGGGTACTGGAAACACCATATATTTT
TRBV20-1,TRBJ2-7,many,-,CSARDRTAYEQYF,TGCAGTGCTCGAGACAGGACCGCCTACGAGCAGTACTTC
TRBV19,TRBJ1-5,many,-,CASSLRRDQPQHF,TGTGCCAGTAGTTTGCGCCGGGACCAGCCCCAGCATTTT
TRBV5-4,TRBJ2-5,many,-,CASSADPQETQYF,TGTGCCAGCAGCGCCGACCCCCAAGAGACCCAGTACTTC
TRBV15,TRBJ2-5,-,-,CATSRGWKTQYF,TGTGCCACCAGCAGAGGATGGAAGACCCAGTACTTC
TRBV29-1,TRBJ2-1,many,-,CSVENWVLGDNEQFF,TGCAGCGTTGAAAACTGGGTTCTAGGGGACAATGAGCAGTTCTTC
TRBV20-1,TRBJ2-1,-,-,CSAGAGGFEQFF,TGCAGTGCTGGGGCTGGCGGGTTTGAGCAGTTCTTC
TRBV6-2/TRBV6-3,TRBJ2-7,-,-,CASSYLTIYEQYF,TGTGCCAGCAGTTACTTGACTATCTACGAGCAGTACTTC